The T cell receptor (beta chain) under discussion was sequenced for a study of shared clonotypes between healthy human individuals. Per the study methods: From ImmunoSEQ came sequences covering only the junction and carrying no quality scores, so filtering differed. Sequencing used immunoSEQ multiplex PCR; TCRdb keeps in-frame clones, though not all of them. The V and J calls and the clone size are those of that table, but D and trimming were determined from the DNA. The profile covers around 2.1 million clones, with around 93% appearing a single time and around 1.7% taken by the ten largest. CD45RO negativity and positive selection for CCR7 defined naive CD8 cells, a population that excluded terminally differentiated effector memory CD45RA+ cells. CDR1 is SGHDN and CDR2 is FVKESK in the germline V gene. V dropped 3 bases and J dropped 6; count of bases not matched to a gene: 6. The CDR3 is made up of 15 amino acids.

The genes are TRBV14 and TRBJ2-7, with 12 bases lining up with TRBD1. The sequenced sample consisted of naive CD8+ T cells from PBMCs. The sequence came from a man aged 18 to 35 in good health. Some clones in this sample may be carry-over from other donors' samples. CDR3 DNA: TGTGCCAGCAGCCACCGGGACAGGGGGCTAGGCGAGCAGTACTTC. As protein: CASSHRDRGLGEQYF.